The 4 T cell receptor beta chains below come from one sample, sequenced in a study of blood T cell repertoires in COVID-19. Using immunoSEQ multiplex PCR, the repertoire was profiled, and TCRdb retains in-frame clones only, with some absent. The table has some 180,000 clones, more than 80% seen once. The sample comprised peripheral blood. These receptors came from a man between 50 and 59 years old with acute or convalescent COVID-19.

This chain connects TRBV7-9 to TRBJ1-5, with TRBD1 matching over 10 bases. This CDR3 region has 15 residues. CDR1 is SEHNR and CDR2 is FQNEAQ in the germline V gene (reference sequence). Germline trimming cut 1 base from V and 4 bases from J; bases unmatched to any gene: 1. For the CDR3, the DNA is TGTGCCAGCAGCTTAGGGGGACAGGGGAATCAGCCCCAGCATTTT. Amino acid sequence: CASSLGGQGNQPQHF.

The CDR3, as DNA: TGTGCCAGCAGCTTAGTAAGCGGACAGTTGAGCACAGATACGCAGTATTTT. Translation: CASSLVSGQLSTDTQYF. The rearrangement joins TRBV7-2 to TRBJ2-3; possibly TRBD1 for D (6 bases). The CDR3 loop spans 17 amino acids. Trimming took off 1 base at V and 0 bases at J, with 14 bases between the two ends. The germline CDR1 and CDR2 sequences are SGHTA and FQGNSA.

The chain links TRBV3-1 (or the pseudogene TRBV3-2) to TRBJ2-5, with 7 bases fitting TRBD1. V lost 3 bases to trimming and J lost 5 bases; unmatched junction nucleotides: 6. Per the germline V gene, CDR1 is LGHDT and CDR2 is YNNKEL (reference sequence). This CDR3 contains 14 residues. CDR3 bases: TGTGCCAGCAGCCAGACAGGGAGAACGGAGACCCAGTACTTC. Residues: CASSQTGRTETQYF.

The chain uses TRBV6-6 and TRBJ2-1; the match to TRBD2 covers 9 bases. The CDR3 is 15 amino acids. The V gene's germline CDR1 is MNHNY and CDR2 SVGAGI (reference sequence). The J segment lost 2 bases and the V segment lost 5 bases, leaving 4 bases of the junction unmatched. DNA of the CDR3: TGTGCCAGCAGTCTTAGCGGGGGTACCTACAATGAGCAGTTCTTC. It encodes CASSLSGGTYNEQFF.